This T cell receptor beta chain was identified during a study of T-cell reconstitution after alpha-beta-depleted transplantation in children. The CDR3 consists of 13 residues. The ends were cut back, 4 bases at V and 3 bases at J, with 9 bases in the middle. CDR1 and CDR2 from the germline V gene are SNHLY and FYNNEI. This clonotype was seen a handful of times. Preparing the TCRbeta library involved the use of unique molecular identifiers. TCRdb reprocessed the PCR reads with MiXCR, giving one entry per CDR3 protein. Of approximately 420,000 distinct CDR3 sequences in the sample, under 13% were seen once.

The chain recombines TRBV2 with TRBJ2-5; D unresolved. The source of this sequence is a human donor who donated a stem cell graft to a child with acute myeloid leukemia. The sample was PBMCs from the stem cell graft donor, taken from the stem cell graft. DNA for the CDR3: TGTGCCAGCAGTGTTCTTCTAGAAGAGACCCAGTACTTC. It specifies CASSVLLEETQYF.